There are a few counts of the clone carrying this T cell receptor beta chain. This record belongs to a study of post-analysis software for immune sequencing data. The TCR beta cDNA libraries carried unique molecular identifiers. TCRdb re-called the PCR reads through MiXCR, storing one row per CDR3 protein. The sample has 650,000 to 900,000 distinct CDR3 sequences, more than 45% seen once. The sequencing sample was made of blood. This sequence was found in a girl between 5 and 17 years old with multiple sclerosis.

CDR3 loop: CSASRSAPVADEQFF. The CDR3 region has the DNA TGCAGTGCTAGTCGGTCCGCCCCTGTAGCCGATGAGCAGTTCTTC. The rearrangement joins TRBV20-1 to TRBJ2-1; D is undetermined. The CDR3 loop spans 15 amino acids. V shed 3 bases and J shed 8 bases, with 20 bases lying between them. The V gene's germline CDR1 is DFQATT and CDR2 SNEGSKA (reference sequence).